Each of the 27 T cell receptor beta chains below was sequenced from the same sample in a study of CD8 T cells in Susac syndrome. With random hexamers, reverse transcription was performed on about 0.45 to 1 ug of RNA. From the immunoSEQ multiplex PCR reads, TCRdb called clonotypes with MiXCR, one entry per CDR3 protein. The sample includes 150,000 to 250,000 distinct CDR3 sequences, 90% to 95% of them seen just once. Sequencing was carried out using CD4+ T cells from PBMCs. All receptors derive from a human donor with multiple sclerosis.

The CDR3 region has the DNA TGTGCCAGCAGCCAAGGCCCGACTGGGACTGGGGGGACCCAGTACTTC. Translating gives CASSQGPTGTGGTQYF. The V and J genes are TRBV3-1 and TRBJ2-5, with a possible D match to TRBD2 (6 bases). The CDR3 is made up of 16 amino acids. Trimming shortened V by 1 base and J by 7 bases, and 19 bases separated the two germline ends. In germline, CDR1 is LGHDT, CDR2 YNNKEL (reference sequence).

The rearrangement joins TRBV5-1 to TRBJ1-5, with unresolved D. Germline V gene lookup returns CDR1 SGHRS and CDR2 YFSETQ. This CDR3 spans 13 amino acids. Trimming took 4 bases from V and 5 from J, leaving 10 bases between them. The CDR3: CASSNWPDQPQHF. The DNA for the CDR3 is TGCGCCAGCAGCAATTGGCCCGATCAGCCCCAGCATTTT.

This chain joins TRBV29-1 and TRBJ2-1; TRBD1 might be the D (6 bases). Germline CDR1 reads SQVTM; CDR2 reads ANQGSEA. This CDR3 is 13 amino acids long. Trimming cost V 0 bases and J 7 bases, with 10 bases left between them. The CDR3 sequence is CSVEELRGNEQFF. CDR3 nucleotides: TGCAGCGTTGAAGAGCTGAGGGGGAATGAGCAGTTCTTC.

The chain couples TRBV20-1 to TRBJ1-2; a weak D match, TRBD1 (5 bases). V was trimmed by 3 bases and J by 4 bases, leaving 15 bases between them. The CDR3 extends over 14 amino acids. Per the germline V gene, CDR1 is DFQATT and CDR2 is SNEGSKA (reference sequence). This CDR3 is CSARRQYISYGYTF. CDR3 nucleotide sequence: TGCAGTGCTAGGCGACAGTATATTAGCTATGGCTACACCTTC.

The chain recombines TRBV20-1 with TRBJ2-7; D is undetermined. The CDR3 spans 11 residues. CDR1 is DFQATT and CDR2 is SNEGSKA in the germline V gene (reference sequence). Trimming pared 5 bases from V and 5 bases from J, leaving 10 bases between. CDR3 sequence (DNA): TGCAGTGCTTTAAGCGTGCACGAGCAGTACTTC. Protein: CSALSVHEQYF.

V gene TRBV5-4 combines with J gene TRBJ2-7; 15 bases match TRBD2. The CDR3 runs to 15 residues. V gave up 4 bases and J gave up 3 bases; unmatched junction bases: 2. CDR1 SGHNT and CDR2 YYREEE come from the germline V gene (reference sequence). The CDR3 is CASSQGLAGGYEQYF. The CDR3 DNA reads TGTGCCAGCAGCCAGGGACTAGCGGGAGGCTACGAGCAGTACTTC.

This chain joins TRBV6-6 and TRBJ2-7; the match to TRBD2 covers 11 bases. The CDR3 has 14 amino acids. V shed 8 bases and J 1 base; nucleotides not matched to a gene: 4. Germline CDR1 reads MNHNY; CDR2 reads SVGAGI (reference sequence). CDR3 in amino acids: CASHLAGGSYEQYF. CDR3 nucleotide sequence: TGTGCCAGCCATCTAGCGGGAGGTTCCTACGAGCAGTACTTC.

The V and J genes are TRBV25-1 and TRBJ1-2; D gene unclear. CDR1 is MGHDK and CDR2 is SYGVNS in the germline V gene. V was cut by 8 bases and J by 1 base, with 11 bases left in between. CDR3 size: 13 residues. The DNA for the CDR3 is TGTGCCAGCTTTTCGGACCGTAACTATGGCTACACCTTC. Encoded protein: CASFSDRNYGYTF.

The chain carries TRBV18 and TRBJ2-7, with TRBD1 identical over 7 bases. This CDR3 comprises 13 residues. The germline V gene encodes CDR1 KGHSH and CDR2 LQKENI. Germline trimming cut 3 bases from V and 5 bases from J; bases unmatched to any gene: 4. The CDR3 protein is CASSPTGIDEQYF. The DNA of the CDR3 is TGTGCCAGCTCACCGACAGGGATCGACGAGCAGTACTTC.

The CDR3 is CSARRPGALGNEQFF. The CDR3 coding sequence is TGCAGTGCCCGGCGGCCAGGGGCCCTGGGGAATGAGCAGTTCTTC. This chain links TRBV20-1 with TRBJ2-1; D may be TRBD1 (6 bases). V was pared by 6 bases and J by 7 bases, with 22 bases between. The germline V gene encodes CDR1 DFQATT and CDR2 SNEGSKA (reference sequence). The CDR3 runs 15 residues.

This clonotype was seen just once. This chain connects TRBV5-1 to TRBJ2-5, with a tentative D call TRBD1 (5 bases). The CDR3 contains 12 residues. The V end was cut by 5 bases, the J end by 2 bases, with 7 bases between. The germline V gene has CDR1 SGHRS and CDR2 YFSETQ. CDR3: CASRRQQETQYF. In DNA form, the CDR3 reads TGCGCCAGCAGGAGACAGCAAGAGACCCAGTACTTC.

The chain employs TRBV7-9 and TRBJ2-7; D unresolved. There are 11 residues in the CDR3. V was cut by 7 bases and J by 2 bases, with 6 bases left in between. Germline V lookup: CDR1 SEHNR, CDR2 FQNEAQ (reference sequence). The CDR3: CASTTAYEQYF. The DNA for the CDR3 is TGTGCCAGCACTACCGCCTACGAGCAGTACTTC.

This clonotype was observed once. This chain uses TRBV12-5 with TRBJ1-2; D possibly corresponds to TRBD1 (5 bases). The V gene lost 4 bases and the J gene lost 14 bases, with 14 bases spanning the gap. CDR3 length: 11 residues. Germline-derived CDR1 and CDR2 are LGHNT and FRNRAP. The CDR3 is CASGSLQAGTF. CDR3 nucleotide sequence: TGTGCTAGTGGTTCTCTACAGGCTGGGACCTTC.

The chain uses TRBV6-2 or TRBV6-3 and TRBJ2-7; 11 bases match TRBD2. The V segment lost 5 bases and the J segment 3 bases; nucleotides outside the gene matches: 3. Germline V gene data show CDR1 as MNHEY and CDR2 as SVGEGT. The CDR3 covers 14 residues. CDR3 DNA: TGTGCCAGCAGTGGGACTAGCGGAATCTACGAGCAGTACTTC. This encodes CASSGTSGIYEQYF.

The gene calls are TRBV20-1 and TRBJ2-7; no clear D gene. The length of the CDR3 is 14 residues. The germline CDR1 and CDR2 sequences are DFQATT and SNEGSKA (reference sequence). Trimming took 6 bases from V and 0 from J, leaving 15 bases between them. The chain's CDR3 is CSAPTDGSSYEQYF. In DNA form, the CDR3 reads TGCAGTGCCCCGACCGATGGCAGCTCCTACGAGCAGTACTTC.

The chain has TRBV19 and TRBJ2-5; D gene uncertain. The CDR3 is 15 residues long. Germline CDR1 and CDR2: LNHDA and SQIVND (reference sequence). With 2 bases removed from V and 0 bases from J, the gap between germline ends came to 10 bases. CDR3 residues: CASSISFQYQETQYF. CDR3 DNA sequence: TGTGCCAGTAGTATAAGCTTCCAGTACCAAGAGACCCAGTACTTC.

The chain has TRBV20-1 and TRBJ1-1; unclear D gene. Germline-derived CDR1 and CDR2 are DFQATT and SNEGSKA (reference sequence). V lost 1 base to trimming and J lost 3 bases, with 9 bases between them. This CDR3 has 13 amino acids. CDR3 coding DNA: TGCAGTGCTAGAGTAGACACCTACACTGAAGCTTTCTTT. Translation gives CSARVDTYTEAFF.

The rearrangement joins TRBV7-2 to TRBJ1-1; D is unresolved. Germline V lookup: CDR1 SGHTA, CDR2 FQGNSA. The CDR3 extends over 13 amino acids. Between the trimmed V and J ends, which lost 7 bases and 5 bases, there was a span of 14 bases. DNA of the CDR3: TGTGCCAGCACCCGAACATGGGGTACTGAAGCTTTCTTT. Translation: CASTRTWGTEAFF.

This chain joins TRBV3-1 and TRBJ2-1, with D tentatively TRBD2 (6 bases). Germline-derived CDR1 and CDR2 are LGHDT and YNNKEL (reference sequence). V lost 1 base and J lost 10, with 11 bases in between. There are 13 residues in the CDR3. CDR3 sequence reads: CASSQVPAGEQFF. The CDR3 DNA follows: TGTGCCAGCAGCCAAGTACCGGCGGGGGAGCAGTTCTTC.

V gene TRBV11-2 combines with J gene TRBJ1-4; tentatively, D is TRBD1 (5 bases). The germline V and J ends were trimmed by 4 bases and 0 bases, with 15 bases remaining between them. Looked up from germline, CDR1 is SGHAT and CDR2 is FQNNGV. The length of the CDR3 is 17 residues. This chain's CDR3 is CASSSTRVSATNEKLFF. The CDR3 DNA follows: TGTGCCAGCAGCTCCACCAGGGTATCAGCAACTAATGAAAAACTGTTTTTT.

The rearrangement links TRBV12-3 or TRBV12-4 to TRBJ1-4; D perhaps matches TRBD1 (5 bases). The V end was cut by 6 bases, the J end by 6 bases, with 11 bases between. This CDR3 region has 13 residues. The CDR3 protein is CASSRGTYEKLFF. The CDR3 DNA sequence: TGTGCCAGCAGCCGGGGGACGTATGAAAAACTGTTTTTT.

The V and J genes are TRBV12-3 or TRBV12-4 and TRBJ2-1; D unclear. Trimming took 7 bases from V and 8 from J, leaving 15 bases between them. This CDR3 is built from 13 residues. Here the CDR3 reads CASNAGLADEQFF. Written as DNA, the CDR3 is TGTGCCAGCAATGCCGGATTAGCCGATGAGCAGTTCTTC.

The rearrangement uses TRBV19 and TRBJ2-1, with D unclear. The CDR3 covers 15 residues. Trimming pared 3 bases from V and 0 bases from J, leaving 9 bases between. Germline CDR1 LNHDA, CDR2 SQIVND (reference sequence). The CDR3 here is CASSIGQSSYNEQFF. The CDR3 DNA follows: TGTGCCAGTAGTATCGGGCAGAGCTCCTACAATGAGCAGTTCTTC. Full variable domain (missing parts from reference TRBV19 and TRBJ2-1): DGGITQSPKYLFRKEGQNVTLSCEQNLNHDAMYWYRQDPGQGLRLIYYSQIVNDFQKGDIAEGYSVSREKKESFPLTVTSAQKNPTAFYLCASSIGQSSYNEQFFGPGTRLTVL.

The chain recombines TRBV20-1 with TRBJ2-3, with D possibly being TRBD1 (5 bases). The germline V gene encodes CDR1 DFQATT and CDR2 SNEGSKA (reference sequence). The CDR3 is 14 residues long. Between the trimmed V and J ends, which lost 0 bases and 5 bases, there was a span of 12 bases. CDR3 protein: CSARDIQERDTQYF. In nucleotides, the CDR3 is TGCAGTGCTAGAGATATACAGGAGCGAGATACGCAGTATTTT.

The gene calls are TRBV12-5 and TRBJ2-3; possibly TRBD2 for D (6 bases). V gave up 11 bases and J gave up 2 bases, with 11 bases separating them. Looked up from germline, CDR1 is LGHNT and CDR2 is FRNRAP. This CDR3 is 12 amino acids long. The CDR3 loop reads CASRRDTDTQYF. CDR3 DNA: TGTGCTTCAAGGCGGGACACAGATACGCAGTATTTT. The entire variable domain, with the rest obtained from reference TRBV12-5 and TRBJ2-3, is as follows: DARVTQTPRHKVTEMGQEVTMRCQPILGHNTVFWYRQTMMQGLELLAYFRNRAPLDDSGMPKDRFSAEMPDATLATLKIQPSEPRDSAVYFCASRRDTDTQYFGPGTRLTVL.

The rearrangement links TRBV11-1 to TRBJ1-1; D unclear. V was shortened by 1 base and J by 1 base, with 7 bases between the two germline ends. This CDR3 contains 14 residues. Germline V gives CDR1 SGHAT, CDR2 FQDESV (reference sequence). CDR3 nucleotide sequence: TGTGCCAGCAGCTTAGAATCAGGGAACACTGAAGCTTTCTTT. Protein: CASSLESGNTEAFF.

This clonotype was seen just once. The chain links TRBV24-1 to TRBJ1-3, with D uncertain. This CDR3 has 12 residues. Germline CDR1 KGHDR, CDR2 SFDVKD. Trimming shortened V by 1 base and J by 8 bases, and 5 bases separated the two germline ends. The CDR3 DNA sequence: TGTGCCACCAGTGATTTTCGAGACACCATATATTTT. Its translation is CATSDFRDTIYF.